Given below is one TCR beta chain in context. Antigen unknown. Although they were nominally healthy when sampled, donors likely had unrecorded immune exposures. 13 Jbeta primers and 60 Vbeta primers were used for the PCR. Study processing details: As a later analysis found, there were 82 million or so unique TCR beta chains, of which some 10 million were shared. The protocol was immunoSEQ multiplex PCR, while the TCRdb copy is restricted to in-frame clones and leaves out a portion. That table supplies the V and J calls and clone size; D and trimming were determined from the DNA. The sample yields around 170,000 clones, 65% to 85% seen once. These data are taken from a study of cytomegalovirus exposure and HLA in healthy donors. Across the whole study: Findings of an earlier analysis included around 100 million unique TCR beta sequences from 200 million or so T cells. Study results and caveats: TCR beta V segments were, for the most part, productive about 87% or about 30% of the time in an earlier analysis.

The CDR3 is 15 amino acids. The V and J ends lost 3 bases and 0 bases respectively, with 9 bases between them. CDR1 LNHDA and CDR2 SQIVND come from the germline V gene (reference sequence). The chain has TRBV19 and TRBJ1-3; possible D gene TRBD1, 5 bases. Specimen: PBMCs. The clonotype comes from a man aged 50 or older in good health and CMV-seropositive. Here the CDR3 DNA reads TGTGCCAGTAGTATCGGGGGTCCCTCTGGAAACACCATATATTTT. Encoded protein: CASSIGGPSGNTIYF.